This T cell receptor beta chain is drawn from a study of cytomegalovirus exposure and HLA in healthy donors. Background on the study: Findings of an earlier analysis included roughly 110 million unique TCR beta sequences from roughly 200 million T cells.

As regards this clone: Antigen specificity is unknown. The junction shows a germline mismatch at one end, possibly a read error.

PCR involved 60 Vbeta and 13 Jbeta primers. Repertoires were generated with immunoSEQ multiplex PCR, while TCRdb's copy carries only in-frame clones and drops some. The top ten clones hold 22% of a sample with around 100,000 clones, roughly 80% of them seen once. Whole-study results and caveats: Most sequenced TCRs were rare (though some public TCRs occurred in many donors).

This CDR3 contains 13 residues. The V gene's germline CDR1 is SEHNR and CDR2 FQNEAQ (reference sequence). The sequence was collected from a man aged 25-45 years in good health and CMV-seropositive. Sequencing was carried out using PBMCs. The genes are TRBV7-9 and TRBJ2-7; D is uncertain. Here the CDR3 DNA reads TGTTCCAGCAGCTTAGTCCCCAGCTACGAGCAGTACTTC. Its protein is CSSSLVPSYEQYF.